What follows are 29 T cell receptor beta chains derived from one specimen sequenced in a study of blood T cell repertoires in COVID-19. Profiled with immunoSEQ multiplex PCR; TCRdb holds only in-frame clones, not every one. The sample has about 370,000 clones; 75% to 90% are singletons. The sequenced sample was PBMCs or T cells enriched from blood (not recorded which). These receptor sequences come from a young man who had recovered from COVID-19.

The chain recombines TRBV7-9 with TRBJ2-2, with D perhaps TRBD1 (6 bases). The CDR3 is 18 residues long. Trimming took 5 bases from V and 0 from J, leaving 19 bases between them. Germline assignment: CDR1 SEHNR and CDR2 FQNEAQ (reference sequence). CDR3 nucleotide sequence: TGTGCCAGCAGCCCCCTCCTGGGGACAAATACGAACACCGGGGAGCTGTTTTTT. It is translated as CASSPLLGTNTNTGELFF.

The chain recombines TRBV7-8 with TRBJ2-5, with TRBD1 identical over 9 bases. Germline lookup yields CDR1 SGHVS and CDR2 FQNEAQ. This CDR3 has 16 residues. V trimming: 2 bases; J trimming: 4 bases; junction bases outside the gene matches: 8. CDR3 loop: CASSLRDRASRETQYF. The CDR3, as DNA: TGTGCCAGCAGCTTACGGGACAGGGCGTCTCGAGAGACCCAGTACTTC.

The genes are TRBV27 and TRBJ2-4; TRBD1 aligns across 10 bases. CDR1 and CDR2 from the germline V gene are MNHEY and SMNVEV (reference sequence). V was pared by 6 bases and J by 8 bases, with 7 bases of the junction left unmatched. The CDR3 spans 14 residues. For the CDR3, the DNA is TGTGCCAGCAGGCCCCCGGACAGGGGGGACATTCAGTACTTC. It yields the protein CASRPPDRGDIQYF.

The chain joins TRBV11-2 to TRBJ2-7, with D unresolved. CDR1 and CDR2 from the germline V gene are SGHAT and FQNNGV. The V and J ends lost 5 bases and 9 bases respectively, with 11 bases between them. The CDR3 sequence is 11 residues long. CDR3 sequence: CASSLLIGQYF. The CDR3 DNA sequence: TGTGCCAGCAGCCTCCTAATCGGGCAGTACTTC.

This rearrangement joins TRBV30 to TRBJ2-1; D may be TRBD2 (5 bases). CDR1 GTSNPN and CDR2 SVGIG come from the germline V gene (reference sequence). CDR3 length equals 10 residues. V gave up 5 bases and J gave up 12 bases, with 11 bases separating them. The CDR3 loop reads CAWGPRGQFF. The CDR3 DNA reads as TGTGCCTGGGGCCCACGGGGGCAGTTCTTC.

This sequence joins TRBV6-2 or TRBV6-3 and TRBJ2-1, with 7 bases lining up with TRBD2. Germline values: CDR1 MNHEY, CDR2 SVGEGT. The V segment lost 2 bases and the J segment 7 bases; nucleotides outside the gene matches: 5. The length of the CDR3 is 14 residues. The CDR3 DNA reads TGTGCCAGCAGTTACCCGGGAGGTACAAATGAGCAGTTCTTC. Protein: CASSYPGGTNEQFF.

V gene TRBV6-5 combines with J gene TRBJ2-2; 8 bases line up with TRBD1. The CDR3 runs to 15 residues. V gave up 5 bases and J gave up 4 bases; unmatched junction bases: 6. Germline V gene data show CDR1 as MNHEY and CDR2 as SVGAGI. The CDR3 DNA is TGTGCCAGCAGTAGCGAGACAGGGGCCACCGGGGAGCTGTTTTTT. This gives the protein CASSSETGATGELFF.

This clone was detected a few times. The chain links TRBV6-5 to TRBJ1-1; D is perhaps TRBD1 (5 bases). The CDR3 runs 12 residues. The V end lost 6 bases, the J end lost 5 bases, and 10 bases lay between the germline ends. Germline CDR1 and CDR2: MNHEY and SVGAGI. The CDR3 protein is CASRPRGTEAFF. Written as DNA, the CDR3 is TGTGCCAGCAGGCCACGGGGGACTGAAGCTTTCTTT.

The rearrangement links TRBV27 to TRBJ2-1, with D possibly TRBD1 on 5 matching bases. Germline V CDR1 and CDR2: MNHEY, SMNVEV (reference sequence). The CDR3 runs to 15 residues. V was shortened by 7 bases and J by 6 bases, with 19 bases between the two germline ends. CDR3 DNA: TGTGCCAGCATGCAGGTACAGGATTTTGTCAATGAGCAGTTCTTC. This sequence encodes CASMQVQDFVNEQFF.

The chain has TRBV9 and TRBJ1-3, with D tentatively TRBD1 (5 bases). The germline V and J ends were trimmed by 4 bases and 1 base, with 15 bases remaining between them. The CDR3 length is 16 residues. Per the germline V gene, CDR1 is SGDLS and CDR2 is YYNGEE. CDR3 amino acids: CASSSRLRVSGNTIYF. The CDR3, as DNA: TGTGCCAGCAGCTCCCGACTCAGGGTATCTGGAAACACCATATATTTT.

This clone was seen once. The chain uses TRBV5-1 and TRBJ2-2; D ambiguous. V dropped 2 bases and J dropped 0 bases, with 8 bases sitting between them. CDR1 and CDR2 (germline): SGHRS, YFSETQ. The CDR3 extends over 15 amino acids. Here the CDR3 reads CASSFLRANTGELFF. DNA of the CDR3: TGCGCCAGCAGCTTTCTCCGCGCGAACACCGGGGAGCTGTTTTTT.

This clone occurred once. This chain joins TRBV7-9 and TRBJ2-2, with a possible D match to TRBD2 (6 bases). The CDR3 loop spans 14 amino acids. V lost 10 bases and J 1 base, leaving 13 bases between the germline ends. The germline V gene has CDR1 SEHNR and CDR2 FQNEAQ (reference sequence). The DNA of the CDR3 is TGTGCCAACCCCACGCGGGGGAACACCGGGGAGCTGTTTTTT. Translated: CANPTRGNTGELFF.

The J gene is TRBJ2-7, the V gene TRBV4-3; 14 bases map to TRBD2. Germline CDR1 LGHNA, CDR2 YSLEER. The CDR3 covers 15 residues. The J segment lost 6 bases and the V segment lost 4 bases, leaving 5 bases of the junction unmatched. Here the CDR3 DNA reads TGCGCCAGCAGCCTGGGACTAGCGGGAGATCGCGAGCAGTACTTC. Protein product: CASSLGLAGDREQYF.

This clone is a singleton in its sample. CDR3 nucleotide sequence: TGTGCCAGCAGGCCCAGCTACAGGGTTGGCTATGGCTACACCTTC. Translated: CASRPSYRVGYGYTF. The genes are TRBV28 and TRBJ1-2; a possible D gene is TRBD1 (6 bases). Germline V CDR1 and CDR2: MDHEN, SYDVKM. The V gene lost 6 bases and the J gene lost 4 bases, with 18 bases spanning the gap. This CDR3 contains 15 residues.

The CDR3 protein is CASSPGQNPYEQYF. In nucleotides, the CDR3 is TGTGCCAGCAGCCCCGGACAAAATCCCTACGAGCAGTACTTC. The rearrangement joins TRBV6-5 to TRBJ2-7; the D gene is possibly TRBD1 (5 bases). The germline V gene has CDR1 MNHEY and CDR2 SVGAGI. V was pared by 6 bases and J by 2 bases, with 14 bases between. CDR3 length: 14 residues.

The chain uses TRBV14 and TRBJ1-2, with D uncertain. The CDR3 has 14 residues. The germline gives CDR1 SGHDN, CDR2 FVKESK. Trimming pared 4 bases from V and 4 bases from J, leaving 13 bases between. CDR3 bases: TGTGCCAGCAGCCCCTACACAGAGAGCTATGGCTACACCTTC. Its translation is CASSPYTESYGYTF. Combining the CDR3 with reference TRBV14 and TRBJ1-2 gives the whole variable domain EAGVTQFPSHSVIEKGQTVTLRCDPISGHDNLYWYRRVMGKEIKFLLHFVKESKQDESGMPNNRFLAERTGGTYSTLKVQPAELEDSGVYFCASSPYTESYGYTFGSGTRLTVV.

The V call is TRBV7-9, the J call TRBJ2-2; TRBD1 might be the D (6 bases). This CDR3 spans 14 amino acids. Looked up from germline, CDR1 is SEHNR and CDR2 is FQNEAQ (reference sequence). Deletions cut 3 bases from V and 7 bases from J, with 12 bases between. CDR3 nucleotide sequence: TGTGCCAGCAGCTTCGGGACATCCAGCGGGGAGCTGTTTTTT. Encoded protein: CASSFGTSSGELFF. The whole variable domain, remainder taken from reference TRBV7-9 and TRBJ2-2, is DTGVSQNPRHKITKRGQNVTFRCDPISEHNRLYWYRQTLGQGPEFLTYFQNEAQLEKSRLLSDRFSAERPKGSFSTLEIQRTEQGDSAMYLCASSFGTSSGELFFGEGSRLTVL.

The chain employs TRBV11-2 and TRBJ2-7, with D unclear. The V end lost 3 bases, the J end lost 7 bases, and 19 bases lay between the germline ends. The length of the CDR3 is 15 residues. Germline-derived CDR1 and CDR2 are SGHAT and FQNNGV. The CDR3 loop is CASSFSPGLKAEQYF. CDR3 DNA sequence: TGTGCCAGCAGCTTTTCTCCTGGGCTCAAGGCGGAGCAGTACTTC.

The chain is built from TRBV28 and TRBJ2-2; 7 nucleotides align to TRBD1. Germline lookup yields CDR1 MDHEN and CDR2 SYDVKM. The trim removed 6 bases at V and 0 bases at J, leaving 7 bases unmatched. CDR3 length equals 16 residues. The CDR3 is CASRKTGTANTGELFF. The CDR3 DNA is TGTGCCAGCAGGAAGACAGGGACAGCGAACACCGGGGAGCTGTTTTTT.

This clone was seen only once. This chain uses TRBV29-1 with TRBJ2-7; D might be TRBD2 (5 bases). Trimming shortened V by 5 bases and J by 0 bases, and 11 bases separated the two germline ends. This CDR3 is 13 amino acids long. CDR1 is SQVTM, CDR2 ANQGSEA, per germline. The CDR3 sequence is CSVSDGLSYEQYF. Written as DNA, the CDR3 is TGCAGCGTTAGCGACGGACTCTCCTACGAGCAGTACTTC.

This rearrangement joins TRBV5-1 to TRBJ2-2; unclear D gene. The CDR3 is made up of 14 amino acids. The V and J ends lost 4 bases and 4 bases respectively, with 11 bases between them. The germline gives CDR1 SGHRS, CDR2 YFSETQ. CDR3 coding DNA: TGCGCCAGCAGCCCGCGCTCGAGCACCGGGGAGCTGTTTTTT. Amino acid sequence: CASSPRSSTGELFF.

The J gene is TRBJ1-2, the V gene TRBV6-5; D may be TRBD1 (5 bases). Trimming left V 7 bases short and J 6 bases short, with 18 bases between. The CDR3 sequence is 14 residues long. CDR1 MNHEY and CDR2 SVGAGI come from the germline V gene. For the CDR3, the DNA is TGTGCCAGCACAGGGCCCACTTGGTTCAATGGCTACACCTTC. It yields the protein CASTGPTWFNGYTF.

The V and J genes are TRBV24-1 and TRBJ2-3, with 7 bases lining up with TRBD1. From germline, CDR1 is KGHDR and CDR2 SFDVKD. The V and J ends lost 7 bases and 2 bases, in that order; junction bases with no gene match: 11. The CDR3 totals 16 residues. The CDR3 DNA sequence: TGTGCCACCAGCGGGGCGAGACAGGGAAACACAGATACGCAGTATTTT. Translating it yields CATSGARQGNTDTQYF.

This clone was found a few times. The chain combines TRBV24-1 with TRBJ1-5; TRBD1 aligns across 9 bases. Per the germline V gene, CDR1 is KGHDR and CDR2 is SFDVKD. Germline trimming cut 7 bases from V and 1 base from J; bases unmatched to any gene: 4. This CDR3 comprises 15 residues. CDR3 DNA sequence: TGTGCCACCAGCACAGGGGGCGGGAGCAATCAGCCCCAGCATTTT. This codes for CATSTGGGSNQPQHF.

This chain's CDR3 is CASSEQRDYEQYF. In nucleotides, the CDR3 is TGTGCCAGCAGTGAACAACGAGATTACGAGCAGTACTTC. This chain connects TRBV2 to TRBJ2-7; no clear D gene. CDR1 SNHLY and CDR2 FYNNEI come from the germline V gene. This CDR3 has 13 amino acids. V gave up 2 bases and J gave up 4 bases, with 9 bases separating them. Combining the CDR3 with reference TRBV2 and TRBJ2-7 gives the whole variable domain EPEVTQTPSHQVTQMGQEVILRCVPISNHLYFYWYRQILGQKVEFLVSFYNNEISEKSEIFDDQFSVERPDGSNFTLKIRSTKLEDSAMYFCASSEQRDYEQYFGPGTRLTVT.

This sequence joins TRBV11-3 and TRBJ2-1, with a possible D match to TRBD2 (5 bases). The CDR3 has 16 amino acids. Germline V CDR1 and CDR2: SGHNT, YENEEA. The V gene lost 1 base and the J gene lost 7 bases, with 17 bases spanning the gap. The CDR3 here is CASSLGSPGFGNEQFF. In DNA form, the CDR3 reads TGTGCCAGCAGCTTAGGCTCCCCGGGGTTTGGAAATGAGCAGTTCTTC.

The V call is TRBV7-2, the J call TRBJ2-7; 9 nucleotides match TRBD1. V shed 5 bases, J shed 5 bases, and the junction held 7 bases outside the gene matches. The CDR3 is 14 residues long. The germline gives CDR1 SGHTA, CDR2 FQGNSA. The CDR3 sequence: CASSPRDRDHEQYF. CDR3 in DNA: TGTGCCAGCAGCCCGCGGGACAGGGACCACGAGCAGTACTTC.

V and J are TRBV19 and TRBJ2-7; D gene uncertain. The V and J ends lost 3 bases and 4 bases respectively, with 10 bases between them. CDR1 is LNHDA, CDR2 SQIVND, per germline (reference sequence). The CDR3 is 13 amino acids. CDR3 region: CASSIKAAYEQYF. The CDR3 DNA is TGTGCCAGTAGTATTAAGGCGGCATACGAGCAGTACTTC.

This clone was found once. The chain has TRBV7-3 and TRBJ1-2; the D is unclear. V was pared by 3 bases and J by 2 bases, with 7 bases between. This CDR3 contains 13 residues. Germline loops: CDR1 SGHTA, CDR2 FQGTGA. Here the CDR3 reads CASSFGQNYGYTF. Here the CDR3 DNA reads TGTGCCAGCAGCTTCGGTCAAAACTATGGCTACACCTTC. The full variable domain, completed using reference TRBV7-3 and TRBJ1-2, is GAGVSQTPSNKVTEKGKYVELRCDPISGHTALYWYRQSLGQGPEFLIYFQGTGAADDSGLPNDRFFAVRPEGSVSTLKIQRTERGDSAVYLCASSFGQNYGYTFGSGTRLTVV.